Below are 17 T cell receptor beta chains sequenced from a single sample in a study of T-cell reconstitution after alpha-beta-depleted transplantation in children. Unique molecular identifiers were incorporated when the TCRbeta library was constructed. TCRdb fed the PCR reads into MiXCR, producing one record per CDR3 protein. Among about 510,000 distinct CDR3 sequences listed, more than 9.5% were seen once. Material: PBMCs, mostly from graft donor cells, obtained 180 days after TCRalphabeta/CD19-depleted stem cell transplant. These receptors were obtained from a female patient aged 2-10 years who had a stem cell transplant for aplastic anemia, so the T cells may come from the graft donor.

The gene calls are TRBV3-1 and TRBJ2-1; weak D call: TRBD2 (5 bases). The ends were cut back, 3 bases at V and 10 bases at J, with 13 bases in the middle. The germline V gene encodes CDR1 LGHDT and CDR2 YNNKEL (reference sequence). CDR3 length equals 13 residues. CDR3 sequence reads: CASSQGVAEEQFF. In DNA form, the CDR3 reads TGTGCCAGCAGCCAGGGAGTAGCTGAGGAGCAGTTCTTC.

As to this clonotype: At one end, the junction sequence differs from germline, possibly due to a read error. The chain carries TRBV7-3 and TRBJ2-1, with 10 bases identical to TRBD2. The CDR3 is 16 residues long. Germline V lookup: CDR1 SGHTA, CDR2 FQGTGA. CDR3 DNA sequence: TGTGCCAGCTGCTTAATATCACTAGCGGGAAACAGTGAGCAGTTCTTC. Its translation is CASCLISLAGNSEQFF. Combining the CDR3 with reference TRBV7-3 and TRBJ2-1 gives the whole variable domain GAGVSQTPSNKVTEKGKYVELRCDPISGHTALYWYRQSLGQGPEFLIYFQGTGAADDSGLPNDRFFAVRPEGSVSTLKIQRTERGDSAVYLCASCLISLAGNSEQFFGPGTRLTVL.

This clonotype was recorded a few times. This chain joins TRBV12-3 or TRBV12-4 and TRBJ1-3; the D is unclear. CDR3 size: 15 residues. The germline V and J ends were trimmed by 3 bases and 0 bases, with 9 bases remaining between them. The CDR3 reads CASSFGPDSGNTIYF. The DNA for the CDR3 is TGTGCCAGCAGTTTTGGTCCCGACTCTGGAAACACCATATATTTT.

This clonotype was detected a few times. The chain combines TRBV29-1 with TRBJ2-1; 9 nucleotides line up with TRBD1. V trimming: 7 bases; J trimming: 7 bases; junction bases outside the gene matches: 11. Germline assignment: CDR1 SQVTM and CDR2 ANQGSEA. The CDR3 has 14 amino acids. CDR3 sequence reads: CSALTGGAVNEQFF. Written as DNA, the CDR3 is TGCAGCGCCCTCACAGGGGGCGCTGTGAATGAGCAGTTCTTC.

Ten or more counts support this clonotype. The chain carries TRBV5-1 and TRBJ2-2; no firm D call. With 0 bases removed from V and 1 base from J, the gap between germline ends came to 10 bases. CDR1 and CDR2 from the germline V gene are SGHRS and YFSETQ. This CDR3 has 16 residues. CDR3 in DNA: TGCGCCAGCAGCTTGGGTGCTCCTATGAACACCGGGGAGCTGTTTTTT. This gives the protein CASSLGAPMNTGELFF.

The table lists this clonotype with many counts. The chain joins TRBV27 to TRBJ2-7; D assignment may be TRBD1 or TRBD2 (5 bases each). The germline gives CDR1 MNHEY, CDR2 SMNVEV (reference sequence). This CDR3 comprises 15 residues. V lost 5 bases and J lost 4, with 18 bases in between. The CDR3 is CASSPGWGPGYEQYF. CDR3 nucleotides: TGTGCCAGCAGTCCGGGGTGGGGCCCTGGGTACGAGCAGTACTTC.

The table lists this clonotype with a few counts. The V gene is TRBV18, the J gene TRBJ2-1; TRBD2 matches at 7 bases. The V gene end was trimmed by 5 bases and the J gene end by 5 bases; junction bases not matched to a gene: 9. The CDR3 has 15 amino acids. Germline V gene data show CDR1 as KGHSH and CDR2 as LQKENI. CDR3 sequence: CASSALRGRDNEQFF. As DNA, the CDR3 is TGTGCCAGCTCAGCTCTTCGCGGGAGAGACAATGAGCAGTTCTTC.

This chain joins TRBV7-7 and TRBJ2-1, with 8 bases matching TRBD2. V lost 5 bases to trimming and J lost 6 bases; unmatched junction nucleotides: 9. Germline V CDR1 and CDR2: SSHAT, FNYEAQ (reference sequence). This CDR3 comprises 15 residues. Here the CDR3 DNA reads TGTGCCAGCAGCCTAGGGACTAGTTTCCCCAATGAGCAGTTCTTC. Encoded protein: CASSLGTSFPNEQFF.

On this clonotype itself: The junction and the germline gene differ at one end; a read error may be behind it. V is TRBV5-1 and J is TRBJ2-7; D perhaps matches TRBD1 (6 bases). Germline V CDR1 and CDR2: SGHRS, YFSETQ. The CDR3 has 14 amino acids. The CDR3 sequence: CASSLGQVLYGQYF. DNA for the CDR3: TGCGCCAGCAGCTTGGGACAGGTACTCTACGGGCAGTACTTC.

This chain connects TRBV19 to TRBJ1-1; D remains ambiguous. This CDR3 is 11 amino acids long. Per germline, CDR1 LNHDA and CDR2 SQIVND (reference sequence). The V end lost 8 bases, the J end lost 5 bases, and 9 bases lay between the germline ends. CDR3 in amino acids: CASPSRTEAFF. The CDR3 DNA reads as TGTGCCAGTCCCTCTAGGACTGAAGCTTTCTTT.

This clonotype was seen many times. The gene calls are TRBV4-3 and TRBJ2-3; D might be TRBD1 (6 bases). Germline lookup yields CDR1 LGHNA and CDR2 YSLEER. Trimming removed 5 bases from V and 4 bases from J, with 16 bases in between. This CDR3 spans 15 amino acids. CDR3 coding DNA: TGCGCCAGCAGCTTCGGAACAGGGTGGGCAGATACGCAGTATTTT. This translates into CASSFGTGWADTQYF.

About this clonotype itself: Germline is not matched at one junction end, which may reflect a read error. The gene calls are TRBV20-1 and TRBJ2-2; D is undetermined. The CDR3 totals 16 residues. Looked up from germline, CDR1 is DFQATT and CDR2 is SNEGSKA (reference sequence). As DNA, the CDR3 is TGCTGTGCTAGACCAACCCTCGGCGGCGACACCGGGGAGCTGTTTTTT. This sequence encodes CCARPTLGGDTGELFF.

This clonotype was seen only a few times. The chain couples TRBV20-1 to TRBJ2-7; weak D call: TRBD1 (6 bases). In germline, CDR1 is DFQATT, CDR2 SNEGSKA (reference sequence). V was cut by 3 bases and J by 5 bases, with 11 bases left in between. There are 12 residues in the CDR3. The CDR3 DNA is TGCAGTGCTAGTCACAGGGAGCACGAGCAGTACTTC. Its protein product is CSASHREHEQYF.

The chain links TRBV14 to TRBJ2-5, with unresolved D. With 2 bases removed from V and 2 bases from J, the gap between germline ends came to 12 bases. Per the germline V gene, CDR1 is SGHDN and CDR2 is FVKESK. The CDR3 runs to 15 residues. CDR3 sequence: CASSQSLVPQETQYF. Written as DNA, the CDR3 is TGTGCCAGCAGCCAATCGCTAGTTCCTCAAGAGACCCAGTACTTC. The entire variable domain, with the rest obtained from reference TRBV14 and TRBJ2-5, is as follows: EAGVTQFPSHSVIEKGQTVTLRCDPISGHDNLYWYRRVMGKEIKFLLHFVKESKQDESGMPNNRFLAERTGGTYSTLKVQPAELEDSGVYFCASSQSLVPQETQYFGPGTRLLVL.

This clonotype appeared a few times. The V call is TRBV20-1, the J call TRBJ2-3, with TRBD2 as a possible D gene (5 bases). V was pared by 6 bases and J by 6 bases, with 13 bases between. Germline V lookup: CDR1 DFQATT, CDR2 SNEGSKA (reference sequence). CDR3 length: 12 amino acids. The CDR3 nucleotides are TGCAGTGCCCGAAAGGGAGCGGATACGCAGTATTTT. Encoded protein: CSARKGADTQYF.

This clonotype was detected a few times. The rearrangement joins TRBV4-3 to TRBJ2-1, with 9 bases aligning to TRBD2. The CDR3 has 17 amino acids. The germline gives CDR1 LGHNA, CDR2 YSLEER. V trimming: 0 bases; J trimming: 6 bases; junction bases outside the gene matches: 9. The CDR3 DNA is TGCGCCAGCAGCCAAGAGGTAGCGGGAGTGTTTAGCAATGAGCAGTTCTTC. Translated: CASSQEVAGVFSNEQFF.

This clonotype was counted ten times or more. This chain links TRBV29-1 with TRBJ2-2, with TRBD2 matching over 7 bases. The germline V gene has CDR1 SQVTM and CDR2 ANQGSEA. Trimming took 5 bases from V and 4 from J; bases not matched to a gene: 10. This CDR3 region has 15 residues. For the CDR3, the DNA is TGCAGCGTTCTCATCGGGAGGCCGGGCACCGGGGAGCTGTTTTTT. It yields the protein CSVLIGRPGTGELFF.